This T cell receptor (beta chain) was identified during a study of cytomegalovirus exposure and HLA in healthy donors. The table came from immunoSEQ multiplex PCR; TCRdb's copy has only in-frame clones and leaves some out. The table lists some 71,000 clones, 94% of them singletons, with approximately 1% in the top ten. Whole-study results and caveats: A subsequent analysis found that TCR clusters from the first cohort also tended to co-occur in the approximately 110 validation repertoires, with about 94% of cluster scores above 0. The listing of 150 to 200 TCR beta chains classed them as cytomegalovirus-associated.

A remark on this clone: Its antigen is not known.

With V trimmed by 6 bases and J by 5 bases, 5 bases remained unmatched. The CDR3 is 14 amino acids. Germline V lookup: CDR1 MNHEY, CDR2 SMNVEV (reference sequence). The source of this sequence is a woman aged 18-29 years in good health and CMV-seronegative. Material for sequencing was PBMCs. The chain is built from TRBV27 and TRBJ1-1; 11 nucleotides agree with TRBD1. The CDR3 here is CASSRDRGDTEAFF. DNA for the CDR3: TGTGCCAGCAGCCGGGACAGGGGGGATACTGAAGCTTTCTTT.